This entry lists 25 T cell receptor beta chains sequenced from one sample in a study of cytomegalovirus exposure and HLA in healthy donors. Researchers ran the PCR with 60 Vbeta and 13 Jbeta primers. Using immunoSEQ multiplex PCR, the repertoire was profiled, and TCRdb retains in-frame clones only, with some absent. The sample shows 150,000 to 200,000 clones, about 80% of them seen only once. The sequencing input was PBMCs. These receptors were obtained from a man aged 45-65 years in good health and CMV-seropositive.

This clone appeared a single time. The gene calls are TRBV6-5 and TRBJ2-3; 7 bases map to TRBD2. J was trimmed by 3 bases and V by 4 bases; bases with no gene match: 4. The germline gives CDR1 MNHEY, CDR2 SVGAGI. The CDR3 has 14 amino acids. CDR3 sequence: CASSWGGETDTQYF. In DNA form, the CDR3 reads TGTGCCAGCAGTTGGGGAGGGGAAACAGATACGCAGTATTTT.

This chain uses TRBV15 with TRBJ2-3; weak D call: TRBD2 (5 bases). Germline V gene lookup returns CDR1 LNHNV and CDR2 YYDKDF (reference sequence). This CDR3 is built from 13 residues. The V gene lost 4 bases and the J gene lost 3 bases, with 8 bases spanning the gap. CDR3 amino acids: CATSIRTTDTQYF. In nucleotides, the CDR3 is TGTGCCACCAGCATACGGACTACAGATACGCAGTATTTT.

The chain is built from TRBV4-2 and TRBJ2-5, with 8 bases matching TRBD1. The CDR3 covers 15 residues. Germline V gene lookup returns CDR1 LGHNA and CDR2 YNFKEQ. V lost 4 bases, J lost 2 bases, and 6 bases stayed unmatched. The chain's CDR3 is CASSPRTGYQETQYF. The CDR3 bases are TGTGCCAGCAGCCCTCGGACAGGGTATCAAGAGACCCAGTACTTC.

CDR3 loop: CASSFDGVYDSNYGYTF. For the CDR3, the DNA is TGTGCCAGCAGTTTCGACGGGGTTTACGACTCTAACTATGGCTACACCTTC. V gene TRBV28 combines with J gene TRBJ1-2; D is ambiguous. This CDR3 has 17 amino acids. The V end lost 3 bases, the J end lost 0 bases, and 17 bases lay between the germline ends. Per germline, CDR1 MDHEN and CDR2 SYDVKM.

This chain links TRBV4-1 with TRBJ1-4; D unresolved. The CDR3 is 13 amino acids. V was pared by 2 bases and J by 5 bases, with 6 bases between. Germline V gene lookup returns CDR1 MGHRA and CDR2 YSYEKL. The CDR3 nucleotides are TGCGCCAGCAGCCAACCCCCAAATGAAAAACTGTTTTTT. Translated: CASSQPPNEKLFF.

V gene TRBV5-1 combines with J gene TRBJ2-5, with TRBD2 identical over 10 bases. CDR3 length: 14 residues. After removal of 0 bases from V and 4 bases from J, the junction contained 0 bases not matched to a gene. The germline gives CDR1 SGHRS, CDR2 YFSETQ. The CDR3 sequence is CASSLGLAGETQYF. DNA of the CDR3: TGCGCCAGCAGCTTGGGACTAGCGGGAGAGACCCAGTACTTC. Combining the CDR3 with reference TRBV5-1 and TRBJ2-5 gives the whole variable domain KAGVTQTPRYLIKTRGQQVTLSCSPISGHRSVSWYQQTPGQGLQFLFEYFSETQRNKGNFPGRFSGRQFSNSRSEMNVSTLELGDSALYLCASSLGLAGETQYFGPGTRLLVL.

V and J are TRBV7-8 and TRBJ2-2, with a possible D match to TRBD1 (6 bases). Germline V gene sequence: CDR1 SGHVS, CDR2 FQNEAQ. The CDR3 loop spans 14 amino acids. Deletions cut 3 bases from V and 5 bases from J, with 10 bases between. CDR3 loop: CASSFSTGTGELFF. The CDR3 bases are TGTGCCAGCAGCTTCTCAACAGGGACCGGGGAGCTGTTTTTT.

V usage is TRBV28 and J usage is TRBJ2-5, with a possible D match to TRBD2 (5 bases). V was clipped by 3 bases and J by 5 bases, with 13 bases between them. Germline V CDR1 and CDR2: MDHEN, SYDVKM. The CDR3 runs to 14 residues. This chain's CDR3 is CASSFSAGGETQYF. For the CDR3, the DNA is TGTGCCAGCAGTTTTTCGGCTGGCGGGGAGACCCAGTACTTC.

The V and J genes are TRBV9 and TRBJ2-5; TRBD2 matches at 15 bases. Germline loops: CDR1 SGDLS, CDR2 YYNGEE. After removal of 4 bases from V and 5 bases from J, the junction contained 12 bases not matched to a gene. The CDR3 length is 18 residues. The CDR3 coding sequence is TGTGCCAGCAGCCCTAGGACTAGCGGGGGGGCTCTAGTTGAGACCCAGTACTTC. Protein sequence: CASSPRTSGGALVETQYF.

The chain employs TRBV21-1 and TRBJ1-3. TRBV21-1 is marked as a pseudogene. This CDR3 is built from 16 residues. CDR3 amino acids: CASSKVCGWAGNTIYF. In DNA form, the CDR3 reads TGTGCCAGCAGCAAAGTTTGCGGTTGGGCTGGAAACACCATATATTTT.

The rearrangement joins TRBV27 to TRBJ1-2; possible D gene TRBD1, 6 bases. V lost 6 bases and J lost 8, with 16 bases in between. Germline V gene lookup returns CDR1 MNHEY and CDR2 SMNVEV (reference sequence). CDR3 length: 13 amino acids. Here the CDR3 reads CASSSPTGQGYTF. In nucleotides, the CDR3 is TGTGCCAGCAGCTCCCCAACAGGGCAGGGCTACACCTTC.

The chain has TRBV21-1 and TRBJ2-7; the table assigns TRBD1, which was not confirmed against the DNA. TRBV21-1 is deemed a pseudogene. CDR3 size: 15 residues. CDR3 amino acids: CACRRPGQDPYEQYF. In DNA, the CDR3 is TGTGCCTGTCGTAGGCCGGGACAGGATCCCTACGAGCAGTACTTC.

This clone was seen a handful of times. The chain couples TRBV6-1 to TRBJ1-1; D is possibly TRBD1 (5 bases). Per germline, CDR1 MNHNS and CDR2 SASEGT. The CDR3 covers 12 residues. Trimming removed 9 bases at V and 3 bases at J, with 11 bases between. DNA for the CDR3: TGTGCCAGTAAGGGGCAGGACACTGAAGCTTTCTTT. The encoded protein is CASKGQDTEAFF.

The V and J genes are TRBV10-3 and TRBJ1-2; no clear D gene. This CDR3 spans 14 amino acids. Germline V gene sequence: CDR1 ENHRY, CDR2 SYGVKD. V lost 0 bases, J lost 5 bases, and 10 bases lay in between. The CDR3 region has the DNA TGTGCCATCAGTGAGTCGTCTGAGGGTTATGGCTACACCTTC. This translates into CAISESSEGYGYTF.

This chain connects TRBV6-5 to TRBJ2-5, with 7 bases fitting TRBD1. The J call may be faulty, since TRBJ2-7 better matches the DNA end. CDR3 length equals 13 residues. Germline CDR1 is MNHEY and CDR2 is SVGAGI. The CDR3 protein is CATRDRLSYEQYF. In DNA, the CDR3 is TGTGCCACCCGGGACAGACTATCCTACGAGCAGTACTTC.

The chain joins TRBV4-3 to TRBJ2-3, with 14 nucleotides matching TRBD2. The germline V gene encodes CDR1 LGHNA and CDR2 YSLEER. With V trimmed by 0 bases and J by 0 bases, 11 bases remained unmatched. The CDR3 is 21 residues long. The CDR3 DNA reads TGCGCCAGCAGCCAAGATTTAGGACTAGCGGGGGGTACCTATAGCACAGATACGCAGTATTTT. Residues: CASSQDLGLAGGTYSTDTQYF.

The chain has TRBV6-4 and TRBJ1-2; the match to TRBD1 covers 7 bases. This CDR3 has 13 amino acids. After removal of 0 bases from V and 5 bases from J, the junction contained 0 bases not matched to a gene. CDR1 and CDR2 from the germline V gene are MRHNA and SNTAGT. In nucleotides, the CDR3 is TGTGCCAGCAGTGACTCGACAGGGTATGGCTACACCTTC. Amino acid sequence: CASSDSTGYGYTF.

V usage is TRBV6-6 and J usage is TRBJ1-5; 7 bases are shared with TRBD1. Germline CDR1 reads MNHNY; CDR2 reads SVGAGI (reference sequence). The V gene end was trimmed by 6 bases and the J gene end by 4 bases; junction bases not matched to a gene: 9. The CDR3 loop spans 15 amino acids. The CDR3 bases are TGTGCCAGCAGCGCTCCCAGACAGGGAAATCAGCCCCAGCATTTT. Encoded protein: CASSAPRQGNQPQHF.

The V call is TRBV4-2, the J call TRBJ2-5; 12 bases map to TRBD2. Looked up from germline, CDR1 is LGHNA and CDR2 is YNFKEQ. CDR3 length equals 18 residues. J lost 4 bases, V lost 0 bases, and 9 bases had no gene match. DNA of the CDR3: TGTGCCAGCAGCCAAGATCGGGGTCTAGCGGGGGGGGTAGAGACCCAGTACTTC. Its translation is CASSQDRGLAGGVETQYF.

This clone was observed a handful of times. The CDR3 region is CASSQEWGRHYEQYV. The CDR3 DNA sequence: TGCGCCAGCAGCCAAGAATGGGGCCGCCACTACGAGCAGTACGTC. The V call is TRBV4-1, the J call TRBJ2-7; D might be TRBD1 (5 bases). The CDR3 is made up of 15 amino acids. Per the germline V gene, CDR1 is MGHRA and CDR2 is YSYEKL. Trimming removed 0 bases at V and 3 bases at J, with 12 bases between.

The chain combines TRBV11-2 with TRBJ2-7; 7 bases map to TRBD1. The CDR3 loop spans 15 amino acids. The ends lost 4 bases at V and 2 bases at J; junction bases unmatched: 8. Germline V gives CDR1 SGHAT, CDR2 FQNNGV. The CDR3 protein is CASSSIRQGAYEQYF. In DNA, the CDR3 is TGTGCCAGCAGCTCGATCCGACAGGGTGCCTACGAGCAGTACTTC.

The J gene is TRBJ1-2, the V gene TRBV5-6, with 10 positions matching TRBD1. The germline gives CDR1 SGHDT, CDR2 YYEEEE. CDR3 length: 18 residues. The V gene end was trimmed by 4 bases and the J gene end by 2 bases; junction bases not matched to a gene: 14. The CDR3 nucleotides are TGTGCCAGCAGCAGGACCGGGACAGGGGATAACCAAAACTATGGCTACACCTTC. Its translation: CASSRTGTGDNQNYGYTF.

The gene calls are TRBV6-5 and TRBJ1-2; D gene ambiguous. Germline V gene sequence: CDR1 MNHEY, CDR2 SVGAGI. This CDR3 is 13 amino acids long. The germline V and J ends were trimmed by 5 bases and 6 bases, with 13 bases remaining between them. The CDR3 region is CASSPSGSDGYTF. DNA for the CDR3: TGTGCCAGCAGTCCCTCCGGTTCCGATGGCTACACCTTC.

The chain uses TRBV5-1 and TRBJ1-4; D gene uncertain. The CDR3 extends over 16 amino acids. The germline V gene encodes CDR1 SGHRS and CDR2 YFSETQ. The V end lost 0 bases, the J end lost 0 bases, and 9 bases lay between the germline ends. CDR3 sequence reads: CASSLALGATNEKLFF. As DNA, the CDR3 is TGCGCCAGCAGCTTGGCACTGGGAGCAACTAATGAAAAACTGTTTTTT.

The V and J genes are TRBV5-1 and TRBJ1-6; the match to TRBD1 covers 7 bases. The length of the CDR3 is 18 residues. Germline V gene lookup returns CDR1 SGHRS and CDR2 YFSETQ. The V and J ends lost 4 bases and 4 bases, in that order; junction bases with no gene match: 14. The chain's CDR3 is CASSQQLTTGFYNSPLHF. The CDR3 coding sequence is TGCGCCAGCAGCCAACAACTCACGACAGGGTTTTATAATTCACCCCTCCACTTT.